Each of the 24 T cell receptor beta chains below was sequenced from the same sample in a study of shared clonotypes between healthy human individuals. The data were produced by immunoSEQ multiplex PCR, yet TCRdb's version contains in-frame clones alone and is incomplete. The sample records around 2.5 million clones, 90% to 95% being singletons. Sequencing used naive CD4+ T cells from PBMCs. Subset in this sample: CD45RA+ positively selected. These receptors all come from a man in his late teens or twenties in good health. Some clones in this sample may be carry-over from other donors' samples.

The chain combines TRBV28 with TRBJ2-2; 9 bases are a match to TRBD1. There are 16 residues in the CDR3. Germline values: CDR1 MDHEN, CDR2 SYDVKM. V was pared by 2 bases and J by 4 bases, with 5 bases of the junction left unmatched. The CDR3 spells CASSLRGTGSTGELFF. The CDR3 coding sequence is TGTGCCAGCAGTTTAAGGGGGACAGGGTCCACCGGGGAGCTGTTTTTT.

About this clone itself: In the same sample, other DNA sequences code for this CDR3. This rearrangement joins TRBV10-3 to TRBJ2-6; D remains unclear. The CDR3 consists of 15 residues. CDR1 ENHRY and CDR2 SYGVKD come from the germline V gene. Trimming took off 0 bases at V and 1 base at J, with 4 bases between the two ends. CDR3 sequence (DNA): TGTGCCATCAGTGAGTCGGGTTCTGGGGCCAACGTCCTGACTTTC. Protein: CAISESGSGANVLTF.

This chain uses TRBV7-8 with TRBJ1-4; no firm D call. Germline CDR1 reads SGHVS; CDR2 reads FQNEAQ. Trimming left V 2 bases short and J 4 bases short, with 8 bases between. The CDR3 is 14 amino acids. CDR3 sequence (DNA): TGTGCCAGCAGCTTAAGTCGGGGTAATGAAAAACTGTTTTTT. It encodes CASSLSRGNEKLFF.

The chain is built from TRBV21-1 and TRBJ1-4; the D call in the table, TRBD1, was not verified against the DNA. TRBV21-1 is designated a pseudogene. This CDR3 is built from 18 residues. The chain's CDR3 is CASSNGSGAPPTNEKLFF. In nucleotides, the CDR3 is TGTGCCAGCAGCAACGGGTCAGGGGCTCCTCCGACTAATGAAAAACTGTTTTTT.

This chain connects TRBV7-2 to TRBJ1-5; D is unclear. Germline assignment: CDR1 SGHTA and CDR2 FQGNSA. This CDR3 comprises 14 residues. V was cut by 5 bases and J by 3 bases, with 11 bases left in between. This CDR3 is CASSPRGANQPQHF. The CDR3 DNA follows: TGTGCCAGCAGCCCTCGGGGAGCCAATCAGCCCCAGCATTTT.

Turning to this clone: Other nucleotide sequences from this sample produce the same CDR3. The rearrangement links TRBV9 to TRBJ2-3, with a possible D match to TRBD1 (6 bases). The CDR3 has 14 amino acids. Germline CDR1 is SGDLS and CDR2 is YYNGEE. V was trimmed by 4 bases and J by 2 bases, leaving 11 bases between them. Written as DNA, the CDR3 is TGTGCCAGCAGCCCGAGGGGGTCCACAGATACGCAGTATTTT. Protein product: CASSPRGSTDTQYF.

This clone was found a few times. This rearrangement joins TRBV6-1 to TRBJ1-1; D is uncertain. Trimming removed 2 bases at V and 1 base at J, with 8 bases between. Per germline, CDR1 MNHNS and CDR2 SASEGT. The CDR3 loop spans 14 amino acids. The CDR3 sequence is CASSEWARNTEAFF. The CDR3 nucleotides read TGTGCCAGCAGTGAATGGGCCAGGAACACTGAAGCTTTCTTT.

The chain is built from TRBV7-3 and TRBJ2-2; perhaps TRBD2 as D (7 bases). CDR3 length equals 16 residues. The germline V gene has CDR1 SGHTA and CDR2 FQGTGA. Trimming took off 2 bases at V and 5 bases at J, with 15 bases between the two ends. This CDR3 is CASSLGARGGTGELFF. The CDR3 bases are TGTGCCAGCAGCTTAGGAGCCAGGGGAGGGACCGGGGAGCTGTTTTTT. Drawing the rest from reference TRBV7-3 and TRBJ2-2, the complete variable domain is GAGVSQTPSNKVTEKGKYVELRCDPISGHTALYWYRQSLGQGPEFLIYFQGTGAADDSGLPNDRFFAVRPEGSVSTLKIQRTERGDSAVYLCASSLGARGGTGELFFGEGSRLTVL.

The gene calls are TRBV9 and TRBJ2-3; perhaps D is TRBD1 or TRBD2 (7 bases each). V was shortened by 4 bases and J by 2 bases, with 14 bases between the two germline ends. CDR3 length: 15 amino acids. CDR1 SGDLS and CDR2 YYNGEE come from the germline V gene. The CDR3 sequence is CASSPGGEITDTQYF. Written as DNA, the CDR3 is TGTGCCAGCAGCCCAGGGGGGGAAATCACAGATACGCAGTATTTT.

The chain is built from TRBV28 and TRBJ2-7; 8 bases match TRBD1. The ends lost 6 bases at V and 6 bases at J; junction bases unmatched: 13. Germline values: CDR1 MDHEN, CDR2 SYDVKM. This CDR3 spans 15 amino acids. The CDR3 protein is CASSFTGTGGGEQYF. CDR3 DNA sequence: TGTGCCAGCAGCTTCACCGGGACAGGAGGGGGCGAGCAGTACTTC. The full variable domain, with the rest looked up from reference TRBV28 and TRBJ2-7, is DVKVTQSSRYLVKRTGEKVFLECVQDMDHENMFWYRQDPGLGLRLIYFSYDVKMKEKGDIPEGYSVSREKKERFSLILESASTNQTSMYLCASSFTGTGGGEQYFGPGTRLTVT.

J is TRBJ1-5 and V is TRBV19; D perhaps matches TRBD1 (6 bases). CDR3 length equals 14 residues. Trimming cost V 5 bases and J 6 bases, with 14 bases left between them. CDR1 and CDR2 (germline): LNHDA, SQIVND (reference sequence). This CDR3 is CASSHPGGRQPQHF. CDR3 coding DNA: TGTGCCAGTAGTCACCCGGGGGGCCGTCAGCCCCAGCATTTT.

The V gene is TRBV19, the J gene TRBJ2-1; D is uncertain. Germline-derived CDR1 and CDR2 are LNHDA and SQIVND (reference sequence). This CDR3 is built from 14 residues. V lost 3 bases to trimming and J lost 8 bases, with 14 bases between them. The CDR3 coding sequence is TGTGCCAGTAGTATCACCGAGCTGCGCCATGAGCAGTTCTTC. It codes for CASSITELRHEQFF. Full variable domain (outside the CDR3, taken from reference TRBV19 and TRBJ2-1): DGGITQSPKYLFRKEGQNVTLSCEQNLNHDAMYWYRQDPGQGLRLIYYSQIVNDFQKGDIAEGYSVSREKKESFPLTVTSAQKNPTAFYLCASSITELRHEQFFGPGTRLTVL.

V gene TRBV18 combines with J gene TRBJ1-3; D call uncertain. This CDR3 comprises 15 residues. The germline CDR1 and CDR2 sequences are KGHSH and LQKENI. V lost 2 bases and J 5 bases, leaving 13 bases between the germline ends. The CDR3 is CASSPSPSARNTIYF. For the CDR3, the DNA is TGTGCCAGCTCACCATCCCCGTCGGCACGAAACACCATATATTTT.

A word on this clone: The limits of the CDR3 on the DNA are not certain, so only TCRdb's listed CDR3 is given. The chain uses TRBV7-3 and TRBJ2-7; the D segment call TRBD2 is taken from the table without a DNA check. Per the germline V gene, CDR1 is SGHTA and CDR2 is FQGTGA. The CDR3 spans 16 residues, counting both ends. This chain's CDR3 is CASSFGPGLAGEEQYF.

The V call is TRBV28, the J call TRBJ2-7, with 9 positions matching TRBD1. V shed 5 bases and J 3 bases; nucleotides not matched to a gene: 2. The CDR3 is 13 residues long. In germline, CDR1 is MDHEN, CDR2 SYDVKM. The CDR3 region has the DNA TGTGCCAGCAGTGAGGGACAGGGCTACGAGCAGTACTTC. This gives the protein CASSEGQGYEQYF.

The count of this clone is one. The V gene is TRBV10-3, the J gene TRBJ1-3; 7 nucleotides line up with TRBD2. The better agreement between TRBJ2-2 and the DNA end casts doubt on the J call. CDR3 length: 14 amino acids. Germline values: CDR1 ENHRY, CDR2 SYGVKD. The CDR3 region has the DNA TGTGCCGCCCACCGGCTAGCGGTTGGCGGGGAGCTGTTTTTT. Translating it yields CAAHRLAVGGELFF.

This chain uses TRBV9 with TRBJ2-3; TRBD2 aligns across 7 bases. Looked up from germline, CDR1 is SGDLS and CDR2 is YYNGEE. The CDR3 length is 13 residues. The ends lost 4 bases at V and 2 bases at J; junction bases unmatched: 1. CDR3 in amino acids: CASSRLATDTQYF. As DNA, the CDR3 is TGTGCCAGCAGCCGACTAGCCACAGATACGCAGTATTTT.

CDR3: CASSSLGGIAGGLPTQYF. The CDR3 DNA is TGTGCCAGCAGTTCCCTAGGGGGCATAGCGGGAGGCCTGCCTACGCAGTATTTT. This rearrangement joins TRBV28 to TRBJ2-3; 10 nucleotides line up with TRBD2. This CDR3 contains 18 residues. Germline values: CDR1 MDHEN, CDR2 SYDVKM. Trimming removed 4 bases from V and 8 bases from J; junction bases left unmatched: 18.

CDR3: CASSLGQGTNTEAFF. As DNA, the CDR3 is TGTGCCAGCAGCTTAGGGCAGGGAACGAACACTGAAGCTTTCTTT. V gene TRBV7-9 combines with J gene TRBJ1-1; possible D gene TRBD1, 5 bases. Trimming removed 1 base from V and 1 base from J, with 10 bases in between. The germline V gene has CDR1 SEHNR and CDR2 FQNEAQ (reference sequence). The CDR3 consists of 15 residues.

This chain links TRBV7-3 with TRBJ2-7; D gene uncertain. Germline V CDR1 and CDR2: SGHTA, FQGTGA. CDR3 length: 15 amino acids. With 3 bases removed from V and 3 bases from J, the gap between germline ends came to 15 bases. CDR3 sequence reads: CASSLDGLGYYEQYF. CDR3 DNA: TGTGCCAGCAGCTTGGACGGTCTTGGGTACTACGAGCAGTACTTC.

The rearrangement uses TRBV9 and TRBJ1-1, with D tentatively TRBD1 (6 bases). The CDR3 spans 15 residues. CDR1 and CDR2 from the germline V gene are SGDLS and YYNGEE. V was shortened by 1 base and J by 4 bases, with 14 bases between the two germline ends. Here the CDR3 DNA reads TGTGCCAGCAGCGTACTGCCAGGGGTAGGCACTGAAGCTTTCTTT. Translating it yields CASSVLPGVGTEAFF.

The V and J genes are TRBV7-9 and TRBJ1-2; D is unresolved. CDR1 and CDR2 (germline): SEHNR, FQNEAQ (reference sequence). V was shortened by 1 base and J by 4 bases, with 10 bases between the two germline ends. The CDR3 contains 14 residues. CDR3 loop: CASSLGAEVYGYTF. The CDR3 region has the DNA TGTGCCAGCAGCTTAGGCGCAGAGGTCTATGGCTACACCTTC.

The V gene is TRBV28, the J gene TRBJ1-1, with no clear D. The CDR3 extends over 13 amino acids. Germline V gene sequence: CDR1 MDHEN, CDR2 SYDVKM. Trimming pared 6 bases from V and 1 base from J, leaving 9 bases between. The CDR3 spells CASRAGGNTEAFF. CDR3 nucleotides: TGTGCCAGCAGAGCCGGAGGGAACACTGAAGCTTTCTTT.

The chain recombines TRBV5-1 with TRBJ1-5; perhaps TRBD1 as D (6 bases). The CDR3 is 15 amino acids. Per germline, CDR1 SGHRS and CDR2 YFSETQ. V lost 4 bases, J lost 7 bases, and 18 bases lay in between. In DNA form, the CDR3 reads TGCGCCAGCAGCAAAGGAGGGGGGGCTCGACAGCCCCAGCATTTT. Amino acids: CASSKGGGARQPQHF.